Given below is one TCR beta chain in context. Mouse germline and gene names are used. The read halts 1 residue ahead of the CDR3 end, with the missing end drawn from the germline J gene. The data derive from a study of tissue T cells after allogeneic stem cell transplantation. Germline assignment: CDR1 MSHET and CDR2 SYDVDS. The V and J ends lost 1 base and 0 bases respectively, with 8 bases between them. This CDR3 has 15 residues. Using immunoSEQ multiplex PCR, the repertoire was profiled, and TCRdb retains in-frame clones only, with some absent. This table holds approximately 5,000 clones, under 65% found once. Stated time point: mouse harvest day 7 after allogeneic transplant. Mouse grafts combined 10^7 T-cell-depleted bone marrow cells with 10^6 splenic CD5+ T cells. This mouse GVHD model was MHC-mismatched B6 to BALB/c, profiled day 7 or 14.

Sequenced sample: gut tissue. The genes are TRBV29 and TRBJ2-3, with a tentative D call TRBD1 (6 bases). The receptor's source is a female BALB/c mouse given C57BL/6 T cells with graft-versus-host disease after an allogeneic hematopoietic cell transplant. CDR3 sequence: CASSLLDSSAETLYF. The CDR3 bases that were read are TGTGCTAGCAGTTTATTGGACAGTAGTGCAGAAACGCTGTAT.